Below are 22 T cell receptor beta chains sequenced from a single sample in a study of cytotoxic CD8 clonotypes in ibrutinib-treated CLL. Produced via immunoSEQ multiplex PCR; TCRdb's table is partial and in-frame only. This table has about 35,000 clones, about 64% appearing once. The sample consisted of PBMCs, taken at disease progression, from a patient treated with ibrutinib. All receptors come from a human donor with chronic lymphocytic leukemia.

The V and J genes are TRBV7-8 and TRBJ2-2; the D call may be TRBD1 or TRBD2 (6 bases each). Trimming left V 3 bases short and J 0 bases short, with 17 bases between. The CDR3 totals 18 residues. Germline V gene data show CDR1 as SGHVS and CDR2 as FQNEAQ. CDR3 bases: TGTGCCAGCAGCTTTTTCGGCGGGACATATGCGAACACCGGGGAGCTGTTTTTT. It yields the protein CASSFFGGTYANTGELFF.

This clone appeared a single time. This chain connects TRBV19 to TRBJ2-7; possible D gene TRBD2, 6 bases. Trimming cost V 8 bases and J 0 bases, with 11 bases left between them. The germline gives CDR1 LNHDA, CDR2 SQIVND (reference sequence). This CDR3 is 13 amino acids long. CDR3 DNA sequence: TGTGCCAGTGCTGGGGAGGACTCCTACGAGCAGTACTTC. Its protein product is CASAGEDSYEQYF. Combining the CDR3 with reference TRBV19 and TRBJ2-7 gives the whole variable domain DGGITQSPKYLFRKEGQNVTLSCEQNLNHDAMYWYRQDPGQGLRLIYYSQIVNDFQKGDIAEGYSVSREKKESFPLTVTSAQKNPTAFYLCASAGEDSYEQYFGPGTRLTVT.

V is TRBV5-1 and J is TRBJ2-5; TRBD2 matches 13 bases. From germline, CDR1 is SGHRS and CDR2 YFSETQ. V was clipped by 2 bases and J by 5 bases; unmatched bases: 3. The CDR3 extends over 15 amino acids. The CDR3 reads CASSFTSGGVETQYF. The CDR3 nucleotides read TGCGCCAGCAGCTTTACTAGCGGGGGGGTTGAGACCCAGTACTTC.

The chain carries TRBV9 and TRBJ1-2, with TRBD1 as a possible D gene (6 bases). In germline, CDR1 is SGDLS, CDR2 YYNGEE. V was trimmed by 0 bases and J by 4 bases, leaving 13 bases between them. The CDR3 has 15 amino acids. The CDR3 region is CASSVGGGLVYGYTF. The CDR3 DNA reads TGTGCCAGCAGCGTAGGCGGGGGGCTGGTCTATGGCTACACCTTC.

DNA of the CDR3: TGCGCCAGCAGCACGTCAGGGTTCAGAGAGACCCAGTACTTC. It codes for CASSTSGFRETQYF. V is TRBV5-1 and J is TRBJ2-5, with D perhaps matching TRBD1 (5 bases). The CDR3 consists of 14 residues. The V and J ends lost 4 bases and 4 bases respectively, with 14 bases between them. Germline values: CDR1 SGHRS, CDR2 YFSETQ.

The rearrangement links TRBV5-1 to TRBJ1-4; D perhaps matches TRBD1 (5 bases). The CDR3 has 13 residues. V was trimmed by 4 bases and J by 4 bases, leaving 8 bases between them. Germline lookup yields CDR1 SGHRS and CDR2 YFSETQ. The CDR3 loop is CASSGGYNEKLFF. The DNA for the CDR3 is TGCGCCAGCAGCGGGGGATATAATGAAAAACTGTTTTTT.

The chain joins TRBV6-5 to TRBJ1-2, with TRBD1 matching 7 bases. CDR3 length equals 13 residues. V lost 7 bases to trimming and J lost 3 bases; unmatched junction nucleotides: 5. CDR1 is MNHEY, CDR2 SVGAGI, per germline. This chain's CDR3 is CASTLGQYYGYTF. The DNA of the CDR3 is TGTGCCAGCACCTTGGGACAGTACTATGGCTACACCTTC.

This clone occurred a few times. V and J are TRBV29-1 and TRBJ2-1, with TRBD1 as a possible D gene (5 bases). Trimming took 7 bases from V and 13 from J, leaving 17 bases between them. The CDR3 consists of 11 residues. Germline CDR1 SQVTM, CDR2 ANQGSEA. The chain's CDR3 is CSATQGIPQFF. CDR3 coding DNA: TGCAGCGCCACTCAGGGTATTCCCCAGTTCTTC.

The genes are TRBV7-8 and TRBJ2-3; 7 bases map to TRBD1. V dropped 0 bases and J dropped 2; count of bases not matched to a gene: 5. This CDR3 is built from 16 residues. CDR1 SGHVS and CDR2 FQNEAQ come from the germline V gene. The CDR3 loop is CASSLALGQTTDTQYF. The DNA for the CDR3 is TGTGCCAGCAGCTTAGCCCTGGGACAGACCACAGATACGCAGTATTTT.

CDR3 residues: CASSYSIGTEAFF. CDR3 coding DNA: TGTGCCAGCAGTTACTCGATAGGCACTGAAGCTTTCTTT. This chain connects TRBV6-6 to TRBJ1-1; D unresolved. CDR1 MNHNY and CDR2 SVGAGI come from the germline V gene (reference sequence). This CDR3 is 13 amino acids long. Trimming took 0 bases from V and 4 from J, leaving 6 bases between them.

The J gene is TRBJ1-3, the V gene TRBV15; D remains unclear. V lost 1 base, J lost 2 bases, and 12 bases lay in between. Germline V gene data show CDR1 as LNHNV and CDR2 as YYDKDF (reference sequence). The CDR3 contains 16 residues. The CDR3 DNA reads as TGTGCCACCAGCAGAGTTCGTGAGCTTACTGGAAACACCATATATTTT. The encoded protein is CATSRVRELTGNTIYF.

This chain connects TRBV25-1 to TRBJ1-2; 7 nucleotides agree with TRBD1. This CDR3 is 15 amino acids long. In germline, CDR1 is MGHDK, CDR2 SYGVNS. V lost 3 bases to trimming and J lost 4 bases; unmatched junction nucleotides: 8. CDR3 loop: CASSEGDSWIYGYTF. DNA for the CDR3: TGTGCCAGCAGTGAGGGGGACAGCTGGATCTATGGCTACACCTTC.

V is TRBV27 and J is TRBJ2-1, with TRBD2 matching 11 bases. The CDR3 runs to 15 residues. V dropped 5 bases and J dropped 7; count of bases not matched to a gene: 7. Germline assignment: CDR1 MNHEY and CDR2 SMNVEV (reference sequence). The CDR3 protein is CASSPRASGGNEQFF. As DNA, the CDR3 is TGTGCCAGCAGTCCCCGAGCTAGCGGGGGGAATGAGCAGTTCTTC.

Turning to this clone: The sample contains more than one DNA sequence encoding this CDR3. The chain is built from TRBV10-1 and TRBJ2-7; tentatively, D is TRBD2 (6 bases). This CDR3 is built from 14 residues. Per the germline V gene, CDR1 is WNHNN and CDR2 is SYGVQD (reference sequence). Trimming removed 2 bases from V and 2 bases from J, with 10 bases in between. The CDR3 here is CASSEGGSTYEQYF. In nucleotides, the CDR3 is TGCGCCAGCAGTGAGGGGGGGAGCACCTACGAGCAGTACTTC.

This chain joins TRBV2 and TRBJ2-3; 8 positions agree with TRBD1. Losses at the gene ends were 6 bases for V and 5 bases for J; bases not matched to a gene: 16. Germline CDR1 reads SNHLY; CDR2 reads FYNNEI. The CDR3 contains 17 residues. The CDR3 DNA is TGTGCCAGCAGGAGACGGTATGGACAGGGTAAAAAAGATACGCAGTATTTT. Translation gives CASRRRYGQGKKDTQYF.

This clone was detected only once. This chain uses TRBV29-1 with TRBJ2-1, with D perhaps given as TRBD1 or TRBD2 (5 bases each). The V end was cut by 3 bases, the J end by 0 bases, with 9 bases between. The germline gives CDR1 SQVTM, CDR2 ANQGSEA. This CDR3 has 14 residues. CDR3: CSVDRDRSYNEQFF. Written as DNA, the CDR3 is TGCAGCGTTGATCGGGACCGCTCCTACAATGAGCAGTTCTTC.

This clone was recorded many times. The CDR3 loop is CASSLLRGERQPQHF. In nucleotides, the CDR3 is TGTGCCAGTAGTCTCCTTCGAGGGGAGCGCCAGCCCCAGCATTTT. This sequence joins TRBV19 and TRBJ1-5, with a weak D call TRBD1 (5 bases). The germline CDR1 and CDR2 sequences are LNHDA and SQIVND (reference sequence). The CDR3 totals 15 residues. V was clipped by 5 bases and J by 7 bases, with 18 bases between them.

This CDR3 is CASTPGQGVTGELFF. The CDR3 DNA reads as TGTGCCAGTACCCCAGGACAGGGAGTCACCGGGGAGCTGTTTTTT. The chain carries TRBV19 and TRBJ2-2, with 8 bases fitting TRBD1. In germline, CDR1 is LNHDA, CDR2 SQIVND (reference sequence). The V segment lost 7 bases and the J segment 4 bases; nucleotides outside the gene matches: 8. The length of the CDR3 is 15 residues.

This chain connects TRBV6-5 to TRBJ2-5, with D tentatively TRBD1 or TRBD2 (6 bases each). CDR3 size: 14 residues. Germline lookup yields CDR1 MNHEY and CDR2 SVGAGI. Between the trimmed V and J ends, which lost 4 bases and 4 bases, there was a span of 13 bases. CDR3 protein: CASSWTGAGETQYF. CDR3 DNA sequence: TGTGCCAGCAGTTGGACGGGGGCAGGAGAGACCCAGTACTTC.

The V gene is TRBV5-6, the J gene TRBJ2-1; 7 bases are shared with TRBD2. The CDR3 has 15 amino acids. Germline CDR1 SGHDT, CDR2 YYEEEE. With 2 bases clipped from V and 0 bases from J, the junction kept 2 bases outside the gene matches. CDR3 bases: TGTGCCAGCAGCTTTGGACTAGACTCCTACAATGAGCAGTTCTTC. Translation gives CASSFGLDSYNEQFF.

This chain connects TRBV7-8 to TRBJ1-5; D unresolved. The CDR3 runs 11 residues. Germline V gene data show CDR1 as SGHVS and CDR2 as FQNEAQ. V lost 4 bases to trimming and J lost 10 bases, with 8 bases between them. The CDR3 DNA sequence: TGTGCCAGCAGCTCCGGAGAACCCCAGCATTTT. It specifies CASSSGEPQHF.

The chain carries TRBV5-8 and TRBJ1-2; weak D call: TRBD1 (6 bases). V lost 3 bases, J lost 5 bases, and 11 bases lay in between. CDR1 is SGHTS, CDR2 YDEGEE, per germline. The CDR3 is 13 residues long. CDR3 nucleotides: TGTGCCAGCAGCTCCGGGACACATTATGGCTACACCTTC. Its protein product is CASSSGTHYGYTF.